This TCR beta chain emerged from a study of CD8 T cells in ankylosing spondylitis. Study-wide results and limits: Disease-linked clones bore a CD8+ phenotype and were relatively rare in peripheral blood. In synovial fluid and blood from reactive arthritis, some motif variants were previously reported.

This clonotype came up many times. Its antigen is as yet unknown. MiXCR, run by TCRdb on the 5' RACE reads, gives a single entry per CDR3 protein. The profile shows around 210,000 distinct CDR3 sequences, 8.2% of them singletons. Source material: blood, either unsorted or a sorted T cell fraction (not recorded which). The receptor was isolated from a female donor with ankylosing spondylitis or in good health (not recorded which).

The CDR3 bases are TGTGCCAGCAGCCAAGATCAGACTAGCGGGTGGGGGGAGCTGTTTTTT. Translated, it gives CASSQDQTSGWGELFF. The chain is built from TRBV4-2 and TRBJ2-2; 10 nucleotides agree with TRBD2. With V trimmed by 0 bases and J by 8 bases, 6 bases remained unmatched. This CDR3 is 16 amino acids long. The germline V gene encodes CDR1 LGHNA and CDR2 YNFKEQ.